Described below is a single TCR beta chain sequence and its context. The treatment is: roughly 19 received Ad26.COV2.S at low or high dose, single or two shots; about 5 received placebo; per-sample allocation not given. After the first vaccine or placebo injection, samples were drawn on day 63. J gave up 0 bases and V 7 bases, and 4 bases lay outside the gene matches. CDR3 length equals 16 residues. Germline CDR1 is SGHTA and CDR2 is FQGNSA. The data stem from a study of Ad26.COV2.S vaccination and SARS-CoV-2 variants. TCRdb's table, derived via immunoSEQ multiplex PCR, lists solely in-frame clones and lacks some. The sample lists around 450,000 clones, 70% to 90% occurring once.

This TCR was recovered from a person aged 18 to 65 who received the Ad26.COV2.S COVID-19 vaccine or a placebo. The sequencing here drew on peripheral blood, taken in a trial of Ad26.COV2.S vaccine versus placebo. The gene calls are TRBV7-2 and TRBJ2-1, with 12 bases that match TRBD2. The CDR3 here is CASTLAGGSSYNEQFF. Written as DNA, the CDR3 is TGTGCCAGCACTCTAGCGGGGGGGAGCTCCTACAATGAGCAGTTCTTC.